This T cell receptor (beta chain) was sequenced in a study of Ad26.COV2.S vaccination and SARS-CoV-2 variants. Across the whole study: Donor allocation was to the COV1001 Ad26.COV2.S trial arm.

Study-wide findings and caveats: Substantial breadth in spike-specific CD8+ and CD4+ T cell responses was reportedly seen after vaccination. The study found similar non-spike TCR breadth in vaccine and placebo recipients.

In regard to this clone: No antigen is known for it.

Clones were sequenced by immunoSEQ multiplex PCR, and TCRdb holds only the in-frame ones, with some missing. The sample holds more than 400,000 clones; around 93% are singletons and the top ten take around 1.7%. This CDR3 is 14 amino acids long. Trimming removed 6 bases at V and 3 bases at J, with 13 bases between. The germline V gene has CDR1 MNHEY and CDR2 SMNVEV (reference sequence). As to treatment: 19 received Ad26.COV2.S at low or high dose, single or two shots; several received placebo; per-sample allocation not given. The samples were gathered on day 63 after the first injection of vaccine or placebo. Aged 18-55 years, donor was enrolled in Boston in 2020.

The V call is TRBV27, the J call TRBJ2-3; possible D gene TRBD1, 5 bases. This specimen was peripheral blood, taken in a trial of Ad26.COV2.S vaccine versus placebo. The receptor was isolated from a person between 18 and 60 years old who received the Ad26.COV2.S COVID-19 vaccine or a placebo. This CDR3 reads CASSLGVRTDTQYF. The CDR3 region has the DNA TGTGCCAGCAGCCTAGGGGTCCGGACAGATACGCAGTATTTT.